These 5 T cell receptor beta chains share one sample of origin, sequenced in a study of CD8 T cells in ankylosing spondylitis. TCRdb independently ran MiXCR on the 5' RACE reads; one entry per CDR3 protein. Of 310,000 or so distinct CDR3 sequences detected, around 18% appear once; the ten largest clones hold roughly 8%. Sequences were obtained from blood, either unsorted or a sorted T cell fraction (not recorded which). Receptors were obtained from a male donor with ankylosing spondylitis or in good health (not recorded which).

The chain links TRBV5-1 to TRBJ2-7, with D maybe TRBD1 (6 bases). Germline CDR1 is SGHRS and CDR2 is YFSETQ. The CDR3 covers 13 residues. Trimming stripped 4 bases from V and 3 bases from J, with 11 bases between. The CDR3 is CASSVDRNYEQYV. Written as DNA, the CDR3 is TGCGCCAGCAGCGTCGACAGGAACTACGAGCAGTACGTC.

This clonotype was seen more than once but under ten times. V usage is TRBV5-8 and J usage is TRBJ1-6; TRBD1 might be the D (6 bases). Germline V gene lookup returns CDR1 SGHTS and CDR2 YDEGEE. The CDR3 has 17 amino acids. V was shortened by 0 bases and J by 6 bases, with 16 bases between the two germline ends. CDR3 sequence (DNA): TGTGCCAGCAGCTTGGATGGGGGCATGGATGGTAATTCACCCCTCCACTTT. Its protein product is CASSLDGGMDGNSPLHF.

This clonotype was recorded a few times. The chain couples TRBV2 to TRBJ2-7, with TRBD1 identical over 7 bases. The germline gives CDR1 SNHLY, CDR2 FYNNEI. After removal of 5 bases from V and 6 bases from J, the junction contained 22 bases not matched to a gene. The CDR3 loop spans 18 amino acids. The CDR3 reads CASSSSRGKGALRGEQYV. CDR3 in DNA: TGTGCCAGCAGTTCCTCGAGGGGTAAGGGGGCCTTAAGGGGCGAGCAGTACGTC.

The chain recombines TRBV7-2 with TRBJ1-1; 10 bases map to TRBD1. The V gene end was trimmed by 5 bases and the J gene end by 11 bases; junction bases not matched to a gene: 11. CDR3 length: 14 amino acids. From germline, CDR1 is SGHTA and CDR2 FQGNSA. The CDR3 sequence: CASSARQGAARAFF. In DNA form, the CDR3 reads TGTGCCAGCAGCGCCCGACAGGGGGCGGCAAGGGCTTTCTTT.

The rearrangement joins TRBV5-1 to TRBJ2-2; no clear D. CDR3 length: 16 amino acids. V gave up 1 base and J gave up 4 bases, with 14 bases separating them. The germline V gene has CDR1 SGHRS and CDR2 YFSETQ. CDR3 sequence (DNA): TGCGCCAGCAGCTTGTACGGAATAGAGGTCACCGGGGAGCTGTTTTTT. This sequence encodes CASSLYGIEVTGELFF.